This paragraph covers one T cell receptor beta chain sequence. The target antigen is unknown. The sample's treatment: roughly nine-day PBMC culture with coronavirus spike peptide pools or control peptides (ViraFEST assay). The medium had half its volume replaced with fresh IL-2 medium on days 3 and 7. V lost 2 bases and J lost 0, with 10 bases in between. CDR1 SGHTA and CDR2 FQGNSA come from the germline V gene. The CDR3 is 15 amino acids. This entry comes from a study of vaccination and CD4 T cells after COVID-19. Looking at the study overall: The peptides that stimulated the cells were overlapping spike peptides from SARS-CoV-2, HCoV-NL63, HCoV-OC43 and HCoV-229E.

With the Oncomine TCR Beta short-read assay, DNA from cultured CD4+ T cells was sequenced. It was cultured CD4+ T cells from which genomic DNA was extracted. TCRdb independently ran MiXCR on the PCR reads; one entry per CDR3 protein. The sample has some 11,000 distinct CDR3 sequences; roughly 82% are singletons. The receptor comes from a human donor who had recovered from COVID-19. The chain carries TRBV7-2 and TRBJ1-2; D ambiguous. Sequences were obtained from CD4+ T cells from blood, cultured in vitro. CDR3 protein: CASSLSWATNYGYTF. The CDR3, as DNA: TGTGCCAGCAGCTTAAGTTGGGCGACTAACTATGGCTACACCTTC.